This is a list of T cell receptor beta chains from one sample in a study of cytomegalovirus exposure and HLA in healthy donors. Sequencing used immunoSEQ multiplex PCR; TCRdb keeps in-frame clones, though not all of them. Among approximately 270,000 clones listed, 80% were seen once. Sequencing was done on a sample of PBMCs. These receptors all come from a girl aged 2 to 9 in good health and CMV-seronegative. CDR3s include the opening cysteine and the closing phenylalanine or tryptophan. Fields, in order: J gene, clone size, V gene, D gene, CDR3 DNA, CDR3 protein. D genes are given only for firm matches. Clone size, where shown, is once, few, many, or a class for clones that have expanded.

j_gene: TRBJ2-2; abundance: once; v_gene: TRBV9; d_gene: TRBD1; CDR3nt: TGTGCCAGCAGCGACCGACAGGGATTCCCCGGGGAGCTGTTTTTT; CDR3aa: CASSDRQGFPGELFF
j_gene: TRBJ1-5; abundance: NA; v_gene: TRBV28; d_gene: TRBD1; CDR3nt: TGTGCCAGCAGTTTTTTTTCGGAGACAGGGGGTAGCAATCAGCCCCAGCATTTT; CDR3aa: CASSFFSETGGSNQPQHF
j_gene: TRBJ2-1; abundance: NA; v_gene: TRBV4-1; d_gene: TRBD2; CDR3nt: TGCGCCAGCAGCCCAGGGAATGGGCTAGCGGGGTCTCATGAGCAGTTCTTC; CDR3aa: CASSPGNGLAGSHEQFF
j_gene: TRBJ1-5; abundance: NA; v_gene: TRBV2; d_gene: NA; CDR3nt: TGTGCCAGCAGGGGGCAGACCAATTACAATCAGCCCCAGCATTTT; CDR3aa: CASRGQTNYNQPQHF
j_gene: TRBJ2-2; abundance: NA; v_gene: TRBV10-3; d_gene: TRBD2; CDR3nt: TGTGCCATCAGGGTAGCGGGAGGTACCGGGGCCGGGGAGCTGTTTTTT; CDR3aa: CAIRVAGGTGAGELFF
j_gene: TRBJ2-1; abundance: NA; v_gene: TRBV7-8; d_gene: TRBD2; CDR3nt: TGTGCCAGCAGCTTTTCTAGCGGGATGAGTAATGAGCAGTTCTTC; CDR3aa: CASSFSSGMSNEQFF
j_gene: TRBJ2-3; abundance: NA; v_gene: TRBV7-9; d_gene: TRBD2; CDR3nt: TGTGCCAGCAGCCCCACTAGCGGGAGGGCAGATACGCAGTATTTT; CDR3aa: CASSPTSGRADTQYF
j_gene: TRBJ2-3; abundance: NA; v_gene: TRBV29-1; d_gene: NA; CDR3nt: TGCAGCGGAGGTCTTACAGGGACAGATACGCAGTATTTT; CDR3aa: CSGGLTGTDTQYF
j_gene: TRBJ2-1; abundance: NA; v_gene: TRBV5-1; d_gene: NA; CDR3nt: TGCGCCAGCAGCTTGAGGGCCTCAGGGGCTGGCAATGAGCAGTTCTTC; CDR3aa: CASSLRASGAGNEQFF
j_gene: TRBJ1-1; abundance: NA; v_gene: TRBV7-2; d_gene: NA; CDR3nt: TGTGCCAGCAGCTTGGAGGGTAGCACTGAAGCTTTCTTT; CDR3aa: CASSLEGSTEAFF
j_gene: TRBJ2-5; abundance: NA; v_gene: TRBV7-3; d_gene: NA; CDR3nt: TGTGCCAGCAGCCCCCCCGGAGGAGAGACCCAGTACTTC; CDR3aa: CASSPPGGETQYF
j_gene: TRBJ2-7; abundance: NA; v_gene: TRBV13; d_gene: TRBD2; CDR3nt: TGTGCCAGCAGCTTAGGGCTAGCGGGGGGGGGCTACGAGCAGTACTTC; CDR3aa: CASSLGLAGGGYEQYF
j_gene: TRBJ1-2; abundance: once; v_gene: TRBV7-8; d_gene: NA; CDR3nt: TGTGCCAGCAGCGGCAGGGTCTTAAGGGACTATGGCTACACCTTC; CDR3aa: CASSGRVLRDYGYTF
j_gene: TRBJ1-2; abundance: NA; v_gene: TRBV21-1; d_gene: NA; CDR3nt: TGTGCCACGAACAGAGGGATCCAGTTTAGCTATGGCTACACCTTC; CDR3aa: CATNRGIQFSYGYTF
j_gene: TRBJ2-7; abundance: NA; v_gene: TRBV20-1; d_gene: NA; CDR3nt: TGCAGTGGGGCCATCTCCTACGAGCAGTACTTC; CDR3aa: CSGAISYEQYF
j_gene: TRBJ2-3; abundance: NA; v_gene: TRBV18; d_gene: TRBD2; CDR3nt: TGTGCCAGCTCACCACCCGCTCTAGCGGGGGGCACAGATACGCAGTATTTT; CDR3aa: CASSPPALAGGTDTQYF
j_gene: TRBJ2-7; abundance: NA; v_gene: TRBV4-1; d_gene: TRBD2; CDR3nt: TGCGCCAGCAGCCAACGCGGACTAGCGGGGGGGCCGGGGCAGTACTTC; CDR3aa: CASSQRGLAGGPGQYF
j_gene: TRBJ1-2; abundance: NA; v_gene: TRBV6-1; d_gene: TRBD1; CDR3nt: TGTGCCAGCACCAGGACAGGGGGCGTTGGTTATGGCTACACCTTC; CDR3aa: CASTRTGGVGYGYTF
j_gene: TRBJ2-7; abundance: NA; v_gene: TRBV27; d_gene: NA; CDR3nt: TGTGCCAGCAGTTTGCCGGGAAGGAGCTCCTACGAGCAGTACTTC; CDR3aa: CASSLPGRSSYEQYF
j_gene: TRBJ2-3; abundance: NA; v_gene: TRBV27; d_gene: NA; CDR3nt: TGTGCCAGCAGTCCAATCCCGAAGACACCGACGCAGTATTTT; CDR3aa: CASSPIPKTPTQYF
j_gene: TRBJ1-1; abundance: NA; v_gene: TRBV7-2; d_gene: NA; CDR3nt: TGTGCCAGCAGCCGAGACGGGGCAGGGGCGTTTCGGGAAGCTTTCTTT; CDR3aa: CASSRDGAGAFREAFF
j_gene: TRBJ2-1; abundance: NA; v_gene: TRBV7-2; d_gene: TRBD2; CDR3nt: TGTGCCAGCAGCTTAAAGCCCGGACTAGCGAGGGGCAATGAGCAGTTCTTC; CDR3aa: CASSLKPGLARGNEQFF
j_gene: TRBJ1-5; abundance: few; v_gene: TRBV28; d_gene: NA; CDR3nt: TGTGCCAGCAGTACAATTGAGGAGGGGAGGGATCAGCCCCAGCATTTT; CDR3aa: CASSTIEEGRDQPQHF
j_gene: TRBJ2-3; abundance: NA; v_gene: TRBV28; d_gene: TRBD2; CDR3nt: TGTGCCAGCAGTTTCTTTGGGACTAGCGGGAACACAGATACGCAGTATTTT; CDR3aa: CASSFFGTSGNTDTQYF
j_gene: TRBJ2-2; abundance: NA; v_gene: TRBV4-2; d_gene: TRBD1; CDR3nt: TGTGCCAGCAGCCAAGCTCCTCCCGGGACAGGGAACACCGGGGAGCTGTTTTTT; CDR3aa: CASSQAPPGTGNTGELFF
j_gene: TRBJ1-5; abundance: NA; v_gene: TRBV5-1; d_gene: NA; CDR3nt: TGCGCCAGCAGCCCACAATCAAATCAGCCCCAGCATTTT; CDR3aa: CASSPQSNQPQHF
j_gene: TRBJ1-2; abundance: NA; v_gene: TRBV7-2; d_gene: NA; CDR3nt: TGTGCCAGCAGCTTAGTTTTGGGACTTGACTATGGCTACACCTTC; CDR3aa: CASSLVLGLDYGYTF
j_gene: TRBJ2-7; abundance: NA; v_gene: TRBV6-5; d_gene: TRBD1; CDR3nt: TGTGCCAGCAGTGTGGGACAGGGGGTTTCCTACGAGCAGTACTTC; CDR3aa: CASSVGQGVSYEQYF
j_gene: TRBJ2-7; abundance: NA; v_gene: TRBV7-9; d_gene: TRBD2; CDR3nt: TGTGCCAGCAGCCATGGACTAGCCTACGAGCAGTACTTC; CDR3aa: CASSHGLAYEQYF